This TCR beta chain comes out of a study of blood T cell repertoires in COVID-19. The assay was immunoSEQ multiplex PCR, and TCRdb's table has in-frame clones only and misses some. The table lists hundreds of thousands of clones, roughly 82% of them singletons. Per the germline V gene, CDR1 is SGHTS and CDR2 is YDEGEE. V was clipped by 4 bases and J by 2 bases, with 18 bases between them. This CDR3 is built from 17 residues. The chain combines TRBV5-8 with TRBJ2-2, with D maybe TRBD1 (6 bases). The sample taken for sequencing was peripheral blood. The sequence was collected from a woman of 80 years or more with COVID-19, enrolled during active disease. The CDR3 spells CASSPRGRARNTGELFF. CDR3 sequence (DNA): TGTGCCAGCAGCCCAAGGGGGAGAGCTCGAAACACCGGGGAGCTGTTTTTT.